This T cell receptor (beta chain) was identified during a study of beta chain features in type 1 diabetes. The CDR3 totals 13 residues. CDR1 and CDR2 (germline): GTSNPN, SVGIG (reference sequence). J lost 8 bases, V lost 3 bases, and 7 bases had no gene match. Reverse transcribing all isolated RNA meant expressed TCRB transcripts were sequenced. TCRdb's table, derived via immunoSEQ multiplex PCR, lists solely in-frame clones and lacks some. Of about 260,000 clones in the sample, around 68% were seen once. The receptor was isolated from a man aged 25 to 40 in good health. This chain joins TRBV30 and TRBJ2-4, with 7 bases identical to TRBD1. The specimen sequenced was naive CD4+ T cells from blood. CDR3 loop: CAWSTGVLDIQYF. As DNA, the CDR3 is TGTGCCTGGAGCACAGGGGTTTTGGACATTCAGTACTTC.